Here is one T cell receptor (beta chain) with its context. This clone's antigen is unknown. Base qualities are not at hand, and no much larger clone is one base apart. Enrolling through a virtual design, the prospective study's participants ranged in age from about 18 to 100 years and lived across 20 to 25 United States geographic areas. In the prospective study, participants were assigned to cohorts based on the clinical history participants reported in a screening survey and a study questionnaire. ImmuneRACE Cohort 3 recovered participants were defined by two consecutive negative NP/OP PCR tests, healthcare professional clearance, or symptom resolution. Mobile phlebotomists in the prospective study collected whole blood, serum and a nasopharyngeal or oropharyngeal swab from every participant. Additional blood draws and questionnaires over an approximately 2-month period could optionally be provided by prospective study participants. Blood samples from the prospective study were shipped frozen or at room temperature prior to DNA extraction.

The sample belongs to a study of blood T cell repertoires in COVID-19 (dated by TCRdb to 2018 to 2021). Study-wide context: Samples from collaborators originated in the United States, Italy and Spain and spanned both the acute and convalescent phases of COVID-19. The samples were drawn from the first 160 participants of the ongoing ImmuneRACE study and from about 1,200 subjects provided by 6 global collaborators. The material from the prospective study consisted of cDNA or gDNA derived from T cells, B-cell-depleted T cells, or PBMCs. Subjects who had been exposed to COVID-19, were actively infected with it, or had recovered from it provided the deeply sampled blood TCRbeta repertoires that made up the dataset. Where HLA class I and class II types were available, the types were taken from metadata supplied by the sample provider, not from assay-based typing. The repertoires were released in a freely available public database meant as a resource for research on the immune response to SARS-CoV-2. Sample metadata almost always included a de-identified subject ID, COVID-19 status, age in years and sex.

Overall results and qualifications from the work: The quantity of clinical and demographic metadata differed by source and by participant and was supplied without curation.

TCRbeta CDR3 regions were amplified from genomic DNA by means of the immunoSEQ Assay, a bias-controlled multiplex PCR. On the authors' methods: The number of nucleated cells in each sample was estimated by amplification of reference gene primers within the assay. To quantify the absolute abundance of each unique TCRbeta CDR3 rearrangement, sequence reads were collapsed and filtered. For each sample, productive Simpson clonality was calculated as the square root of Simpson's diversity index across productive rearrangements. TCRdb stores this immuneACCESS table with in-frame sequences only. Part of the clones is absent; in the studies checked, under half of the shortfall reflects unresolved V genes, and no reason is known for the rest. D and trimming were read from the DNA, whereas the V and J calls and clone size are those reported in that table. This sample comprises about 140,000 clones, around 86% of them detected only once. The ten largest clones capture approximately 11% of the sample.

The sequence was obtained from a man in his sixties who had recovered from COVID-19. The sequenced sample consisted of PBMCs or T cells enriched from blood (not recorded which).

The CDR3 has the sequence CASSLPPAGEETQYF. The DNA sequence is TGTGCCAGCAGCTTACCTCCAGCGGGGGAGGAGACCCAGTACTTC. The V and J segments used are TRBV11-2 and TRBJ2-5; TRBD2 aligns with 8 central bases. V is trimmed back by 2 bases and J by 5 bases, and the junction contains 7 bases that no gene match accounts for. Based on the germline V gene, the CDR1 and CDR2 sequences are SGHAT and FQNNGV. The CDR3 covers 15 residues, taking in both the cysteine and the phenylalanine. This entry keeps only the CDR3 DNA: 45 bases, framed from base 1.